This is a list of T cell receptor beta chains from one sample in a study of molecular identifiers for immune sequencing clone quantification. TCRdb analysed the PCR reads with MiXCR anew, one entry per CDR3 protein. The data hold more than 450,000 distinct CDR3 sequences, with roughly 24% observed a single time. The material sequenced was naive CD8+ T cells from blood, with Jurkat cell RNA spiked in. The receptors come from a human donor in good health. Some libraries in this study had Jurkat cell RNA spiked in. The CDR3 runs from the conserved cysteine through the conserved F or W. D genes are given only for firm matches. Size values are once, few and many counts, or a class for expanded clones, and some rows have none.

CDR3 protein,CDR3 DNA,J gene,D gene,V gene,clone size
CASSPPSRETQYF,TGTGCCAGCAGCCCCCCAAGCCGAGAGACCCAGTACTTC,TRBJ2-5,NA,TRBV11-2,few
CASSHGLAFNEQFF,TGTGCCAGCAGCCACGGACTAGCGTTTAATGAGCAGTTCTTC,TRBJ2-1,TRBD2,TRBV7-9,NA
CASSLLARLQDTEAFF,TGTGCCAGCAGTCTCCTCGCCCGACTTCAGGACACTGAAGCTTTCTTT,TRBJ1-1,NA,TRBV27,many
CASSYRAQPYEQYF,TGTGCCAGCAGTTACAGGGCCCAACCCTACGAGCAGTACTTC,TRBJ2-7,NA,TRBV28,NA
CASHPGDKADTQYF,TGTGCCAGCCACCCAGGGGATAAGGCAGATACGCAGTATTTT,TRBJ2-3,NA,TRBV19,many
CSAIQLGGTDTQYF,TGCAGTGCTATACAGTTGGGGGGGACAGATACGCAGTATTTT,TRBJ2-3,TRBD2,TRBV20-1,NA
CAGSPAGDFDQPQHF,TGTGCCGGCAGTCCCGCGGGGGACTTCGATCAGCCCCAGCATTTT,TRBJ1-5,NA,TRBV27,NA
CASSPLPSGAYGYTF,TGTGCCAGCAGCCCGCTCCCGTCCGGGGCCTATGGCTACACCTTC,TRBJ1-2,NA,TRBV7-6,NA
CASSSDRTLSYEQYF,TGTGCCAGCAGTTCTGACAGGACCCTCTCCTACGAGCAGTACTTC,TRBJ2-7,NA,TRBV7-2,NA
CASSYRTGGSTGELFF,TGCGCCAGCAGCTACCGGACAGGCGGTAGCACCGGGGAGCTGTTTTTT,TRBJ2-2,TRBD1,TRBV4-1,few
CASSLDLAGRGSYEQYF,TGTGCCAGCAGCTTAGACCTTGCCGGGAGGGGTTCTTACGAGCAGTACTTC,TRBJ2-7,TRBD2,TRBV7-2,many
CASSLAGDHPDTQYF,TGTGCCAGCAGCTTAGCCGGGGACCACCCTGATACGCAGTATTTT,TRBJ2-3,NA,TRBV7-9,few
CAWSLFAGVTYEQYF,TGTGCCTGGAGCCTTTTTGCCGGGGTCACCTACGAGCAGTACTTC,TRBJ2-7,NA,TRBV30,many
CASSQGQGPSYEQYF,TGCGCCAGCAGCCAGGGACAGGGGCCGTCCTACGAGCAGTACTTC,TRBJ2-7,TRBD1,TRBV4-3,NA
CASSPLENYGYAF,TGTGCCAGCAGCCCCCTAGAGAACTATGGCTACGCCTTC,TRBJ1-2,NA,TRBV7-9,NA
CASSIQGIAYNSPLHF,TGTGCCAGTAGTATTCAGGGTATCGCCTATAATTCACCCCTCCACTTT,TRBJ1-6,NA,TRBV19,few
CASSEADTLFYGYTF,TGTGCCAGCAGTGAAGCTGACACCCTGTTCTATGGCTACACCTTC,TRBJ1-2,NA,TRBV2,many
CASSHRENGFNEQFF,TGTGCCAGCTCCCACCGGGAGAACGGTTTCAATGAGCAGTTCTTC,TRBJ2-1,NA,TRBV18,few
CASSLGVSGDQPQHF,TGTGCCAGCAGCTTAGGTGTTTCAGGGGATCAGCCCCAGCATTTT,TRBJ1-5,NA,TRBV7-2,few
CASSDYRGYEQYF,TGTGCCAGCAGCGATTACAGGGGCTACGAGCAGTACTTC,TRBJ2-7,TRBD1,TRBV7-2,NA
CASSLDSQVGYF,TGTGCCAGCAGTCTAGACAGTCAGGTTGGATACTTC,TRBJ2-7,NA,TRBV12-3/TRBV12-4,many
CASSLFWRSTDTQYF,TGTGCCAGCAGTTTATTCTGGAGATCCACAGATACGCAGTATTTT,TRBJ2-3,NA,TRBV27,few
CATSRDFWAGGATDTQYF,TGTGCCACCAGCAGAGATTTCTGGGCCGGAGGGGCGACAGATACGCAGTATTTT,TRBJ2-3,NA,TRBV15,few
CASRLTSGGHNEQFF,TGTGCCAGCAGACTGACTAGCGGGGGGCACAATGAGCAGTTCTTC,TRBJ2-1,TRBD2,TRBV27,NA
CASSPLGSYNEQFF,TGTGCCAGCAGCCCCCTGGGTTCCTACAATGAGCAGTTCTTC,TRBJ2-1,NA,TRBV7-2,NA
CASSLKYEQFF,TGTGCCAGCAGTTTAAAATACGAGCAGTTCTTC,TRBJ2-1,NA,TRBV28,NA
CSAKGTLNTEAFF,TGCAGTGCTAAAGGGACATTGAACACTGAAGCTTTCTTT,TRBJ1-1,NA,TRBV20-1,many
CASSQAGHREETQYF,TGTGCCAGCAGCCAGGCGGGACACCGGGAGGAGACCCAGTACTTC,TRBJ2-5,NA,TRBV13,NA
CASSGQYLSSYEQYF,TGTGCCAGCAGTGGACAGTACCTAAGCTCCTACGAGCAGTACTTC,TRBJ2-7,NA,TRBV2,NA
CASSFYAHASPLHF,TGTGCCAGCAGTTTTTATGCCCATGCCTCACCCCTCCACTTT,TRBJ1-6,NA,TRBV27,NA
CASSDWAGSGYEQFF,TGTGCCAGCAGTGACTGGGCAGGGTCAGGCTATGAGCAGTTCTTC,TRBJ2-1,NA,TRBV2,NA
CSARDTANNYEQYF,TGCAGTGCTAGAGATACGGCCAACAACTACGAGCAGTACTTC,TRBJ2-7,NA,TRBV20-1,NA
CASSTGLTYEQHF,TGTGCCAGCAGTACGGGGTTAACCTACGAGCAGCACTTC,TRBJ2-7,NA,TRBV27,NA
CASSPDAEAPYEQYF,TGTGCCAGCAGTCCCGACGCGGAGGCGCCTTACGAGCAGTACTTC,TRBJ2-7,NA,TRBV6-1,few
CSAQTSGGHTDTQYF,TGCAGTGCTCAAACTAGCGGGGGACACACAGATACGCAGTATTTT,TRBJ2-3,TRBD2,TRBV20-1,many
CASSLEPLMNTEAFF,TGTGCCAGCAGCTTAGAGCCTTTAATGAACACTGAAGCTTTCTTT,TRBJ1-1,NA,TRBV7-6,many